These 31 T cell receptor beta chains were all obtained from the same sample, sequenced in a study of T cells in pancreatic ductal adenocarcinoma. The repertoire was sequenced with immunoSEQ multiplex PCR; TCRdb's copy has only in-frame clones and lacks some. The profile shows about 16,000 clones, around nine tenths of them singletons. No neoadjuvant therapy was given to the selected pancreatic ductal adenocarcinoma patients before their surgery. The sample comprised PBMCs. The receptors derive from a human donor with pancreatic ductal adenocarcinoma.

This chain joins TRBV14 and TRBJ2-7; 7 nucleotides match TRBD1. The CDR3 is 14 residues long. J lost 1 base, V lost 3 bases, and 3 bases had no gene match. Germline V gives CDR1 SGHDN, CDR2 FVKESK. In nucleotides, the CDR3 is TGTGCCAGCAGCCAGGCAGGGGGTTCCTACGAGCAGTACTTC. This codes for CASSQAGGSYEQYF.

The chain carries TRBV6-5 and TRBJ1-5; D uncertain. CDR1 and CDR2 (germline): MNHEY, SVGAGI. CDR3 length: 14 amino acids. With 0 bases removed from V and 6 bases from J, the gap between germline ends came to 9 bases. This CDR3 reads CASSYSGSTQPQHF. The CDR3 DNA is TGTGCCAGCAGTTACTCAGGGAGTACTCAGCCCCAGCATTTT.

In its sample, this clone was seen once. The genes are TRBV18 and TRBJ2-4, with TRBD1 as a possible D gene (6 bases). The CDR3 spans 15 residues. The germline CDR1 and CDR2 sequences are KGHSH and LQKENI. The V end was cut by 4 bases, the J end by 7 bases, with 17 bases between. CDR3 sequence: CASSLGQIGWNIQYF. The CDR3 nucleotides are TGTGCCAGCTCACTCGGACAGATCGGTTGGAACATTCAGTACTTC.

In this sample, this clone turned up once. The genes are TRBV5-1 and TRBJ2-1; 14 nucleotides agree with TRBD2. The CDR3 runs to 16 residues. CDR1 is SGHRS and CDR2 is YFSETQ in the germline V gene. The J segment lost 7 bases and the V segment lost 4 bases, leaving 7 bases of the junction unmatched. In DNA, the CDR3 is TGCGCCAGCAGCGGAGGGACTAGCGGGGGCTTTAATGAGCAGTTCTTC. It encodes CASSGGTSGGFNEQFF.

This clone was found once. The rearrangement joins TRBV30 to TRBJ1-5; D may be TRBD1 (5 bases). V was shortened by 4 bases and J by 4 bases, with 17 bases between the two germline ends. Germline lookup yields CDR1 GTSNPN and CDR2 SVGIG (reference sequence). The CDR3 loop spans 15 amino acids. CDR3 amino acids: CAWKGRRGENQPQHF. The CDR3, as DNA: TGTGCCTGGAAAGGCCGACGGGGGGAAAATCAGCCCCAGCATTTT.

The gene calls are TRBV29-1 and TRBJ1-1; D may be TRBD1 (6 bases). This CDR3 comprises 14 residues. Trimming removed 7 bases from V and 2 bases from J, with 17 bases in between. From germline, CDR1 is SQVTM and CDR2 ANQGSEA. The CDR3 bases are TGCAGCGGCTCTGCTGGGACAATCAACACTGAAGCTTTCTTT. As protein: CSGSAGTINTEAFF.

This clone occurred once. V gene TRBV11-2 combines with J gene TRBJ2-5, with 12 bases lining up with TRBD1. The CDR3 totals 16 residues. Trimming at V came to 5 bases and at J to 4 bases, leaving 8 bases not matched to a gene. In germline, CDR1 is SGHAT, CDR2 FQNNGV. DNA for the CDR3: TGTGCCAGCAGCCCCGCGGGACAGGGGGCCTCAGAGACCCAGTACTTC. It is translated as CASSPAGQGASETQYF. Full variable domain (outside the CDR3, taken from reference TRBV11-2 and TRBJ2-5): EAGVAQSPRYKIIEKRQSVAFWCNPISGHATLYWYQQILGQGPKLLIQFQNNGVVDDSQLPKDRFSAERLKGVDSTLKIQPAKLEDSAVYLCASSPAGQGASETQYFGPGTRLLVL.

The J gene is TRBJ2-1, the V gene TRBV7-8; D possibly corresponds to TRBD2 (5 bases). Trimming removed 5 bases from V and 6 bases from J, with 8 bases in between. The CDR3 length is 12 residues. CDR1 and CDR2 (germline): SGHVS, FQNEAQ. CDR3 in DNA: TGTGCCAGCAGCCGGGAAGTCAATGAGCAGTTCTTC. Translating it yields CASSREVNEQFF.

The chain joins TRBV7-8 to TRBJ2-5; TRBD1 matches 7 bases. The CDR3 loop spans 13 amino acids. CDR1 and CDR2 from the germline V gene are SGHVS and FQNEAQ. The ends lost 5 bases at V and 3 bases at J; junction bases unmatched: 3. The CDR3 spells CASSPGTEETQYF. DNA of the CDR3: TGTGCCAGCAGCCCCGGGACAGAAGAGACCCAGTACTTC.

The genes are TRBV7-2 and TRBJ2-2, with unresolved D. Germline CDR1 is SGHTA and CDR2 is FQGNSA. Trimming cost V 1 base and J 7 bases, with 7 bases left between them. The CDR3 is made up of 13 amino acids. CDR3 DNA: TGTGCCAGCAGCTTAGTCCGGGTCGGGGAGCTGTTTTTT. Translating it yields CASSLVRVGELFF.

The chain uses TRBV4-3 and TRBJ1-5; D not resolved. Germline CDR1 and CDR2: LGHNA and YSLEER. Trimming shortened V by 0 bases and J by 0 bases, and 3 bases separated the two germline ends. This CDR3 contains 14 residues. This chain's CDR3 is CASSQELSNQPQHF. CDR3 nucleotides: TGCGCCAGCAGCCAAGAACTTAGCAATCAGCCCCAGCATTTT.

The chain uses TRBV9 and TRBJ1-1; perhaps TRBD1 as D (5 bases). CDR1 is SGDLS and CDR2 is YYNGEE in the germline V gene. The CDR3 runs 15 residues. Trimming removed 0 bases at V and 4 bases at J, with 13 bases between. This chain's CDR3 is CASSVEGDGITEAFF. The CDR3 nucleotides read TGTGCCAGCAGCGTAGAAGGGGATGGGATCACTGAAGCTTTCTTT.

This chain uses TRBV2 with TRBJ1-1; no reliable D call. Between the trimmed V and J ends, which lost 3 bases and 1 base, there was a span of 6 bases. CDR1 is SNHLY and CDR2 is FYNNEI in the germline V gene. The CDR3 extends over 13 amino acids. CDR3 nucleotides: TGTGCCAGCAGTGACGTGGCGAACACTGAAGCTTTCTTT. It translates to CASSDVANTEAFF.

The chain is built from TRBV7-9 and TRBJ1-2; D remains ambiguous. CDR3 size: 12 residues. CDR1 is SEHNR and CDR2 is FQNEAQ in the germline V gene (reference sequence). The V and J ends lost 3 bases and 3 bases respectively, with 5 bases between them. In nucleotides, the CDR3 is TGTGCCAGCAGCTTTCCCTACTATGGCTACACCTTC. The encoded protein is CASSFPYYGYTF.

The V and J genes are TRBV19 and TRBJ2-5; 7 bases agree with TRBD2. Trimming removed 3 bases from V and 1 base from J; junction bases left unmatched: 5. The germline CDR1 and CDR2 sequences are LNHDA and SQIVND (reference sequence). The CDR3 has 15 amino acids. CDR3 amino acids: CASSILGGVQETQYF. The DNA of the CDR3 is TGTGCCAGTAGTATTCTGGGGGGGGTCCAAGAGACCCAGTACTTC.

In this sample, this clone turned up once. The chain employs TRBV2 and TRBJ2-5; D is possibly TRBD2 (6 bases). The CDR3 consists of 13 residues. The germline V and J ends were trimmed by 8 bases and 2 bases, with 12 bases remaining between them. Per the germline V gene, CDR1 is SNHLY and CDR2 is FYNNEI. The CDR3 protein is CASRRAGQETQYF. CDR3 coding DNA: TGTGCCAGCCGCCGGGCGGGGCAAGAGACCCAGTACTTC.

This sequence joins TRBV19 and TRBJ1-5; 10 nucleotides match TRBD1. CDR3 length: 14 residues. Germline trimming cut 4 bases from V and 6 bases from J; bases unmatched to any gene: 3. CDR1 is LNHDA, CDR2 SQIVND, per germline (reference sequence). The CDR3 loop reads CASSTGQGGQPQHF. The CDR3, as DNA: TGTGCCAGTAGTACTGGACAGGGGGGTCAGCCCCAGCATTTT.

CDR3 sequence: CASSRLSGTDTQYF. The CDR3 DNA sequence: TGTGCCAGCAGCAGACTATCTGGGACAGATACGCAGTATTTT. V and J are TRBV5-5 and TRBJ2-3, with D perhaps matching TRBD2 (5 bases). Germline-derived CDR1 and CDR2 are SGHKS and YYEKEE (reference sequence). Trimming removed 4 bases from V and 3 bases from J, with 12 bases in between. This CDR3 has 14 residues.

The chain links TRBV27 to TRBJ2-7, with D tentatively TRBD2 (5 bases). CDR3 length: 13 amino acids. Germline CDR1 and CDR2: MNHEY and SMNVEV (reference sequence). Deletions cut 6 bases from V and 8 bases from J, with 17 bases between. As DNA, the CDR3 is TGTGCCAGCAGGAAGACGCGCGGGTTGAAGCAGTACTTC. This gives the protein CASRKTRGLKQYF.

The chain couples TRBV2 to TRBJ2-7, with D possibly matching TRBD2 (5 bases). Trimming shortened V by 4 bases and J by 0 bases, and 13 bases separated the two germline ends. Germline lookup yields CDR1 SNHLY and CDR2 FYNNEI. The CDR3 has 15 residues. DNA of the CDR3: TGTGCCAGCAGTGTGGACTCCCTGAGCTCCTACGAGCAGTACTTC. It yields the protein CASSVDSLSSYEQYF.

The CDR3 loop reads CASSIGIGRGRTEAFF. DNA of the CDR3: TGTGCCAGTAGTATTGGCATAGGGCGGGGACGCACTGAAGCTTTCTTT. The V gene is TRBV19, the J gene TRBJ1-1; possibly TRBD1 for D (5 bases). The CDR3 extends over 16 amino acids. V was trimmed by 3 bases and J by 4 bases, leaving 18 bases between them. In germline, CDR1 is LNHDA, CDR2 SQIVND (reference sequence). The variable domain in full, with the rest retrieved from reference TRBV19 and TRBJ1-1, is DGGITQSPKYLFRKEGQNVTLSCEQNLNHDAMYWYRQDPGQGLRLIYYSQIVNDFQKGDIAEGYSVSREKKESFPLTVTSAQKNPTAFYLCASSIGIGRGRTEAFFGQGTRLTVV.

The genes are TRBV28 and TRBJ1-1; no reliable D call. The CDR3 runs 14 residues. CDR1 MDHEN and CDR2 SYDVKM come from the germline V gene. Between the trimmed V and J ends, which lost 7 bases and 0 bases, there was a span of 12 bases. The DNA for the CDR3 is TGTGCCAGCAACACCTTGGTGTTGAACACTGAAGCTTTCTTT. Residues: CASNTLVLNTEAFF.

This clone was detected once. V and J are TRBV5-6 and TRBJ2-4, with D perhaps TRBD1 (5 bases). This CDR3 is 14 amino acids long. Germline-derived CDR1 and CDR2 are SGHDT and YYEEEE. Trimming left V 0 bases short and J 8 bases short, with 12 bases between. The CDR3 protein is CASSLGQPRDIQYF. CDR3 coding DNA: TGTGCCAGCAGCTTGGGACAGCCCAGAGACATTCAGTACTTC.

The chain couples TRBV6-6 to TRBJ1-2; a possible D gene is TRBD1 (6 bases). Germline V lookup: CDR1 MNHNY, CDR2 SVGAGI (reference sequence). V was clipped by 5 bases and J by 8 bases, with 9 bases between them. The CDR3 has 11 amino acids. DNA for the CDR3: TGTGCCAGCAGTCCAGGGGTCGGCTACACCTTC. It encodes CASSPGVGYTF.

Here the CDR3 DNA reads TGTGCCAGCACCTCAGGGAACACCGGGGAGCTGTTTTTT. Translated: CASTSGNTGELFF. The V gene is TRBV7-9, the J gene TRBJ2-2; D is uncertain. The CDR3 runs 13 residues. CDR1 is SEHNR, CDR2 FQNEAQ, per germline (reference sequence). The germline V and J ends were trimmed by 7 bases and 1 base, with 7 bases remaining between them. The full variable domain, its missing parts supplied by reference TRBV7-9 and TRBJ2-2, is DTGVSQNPRHKITKRGQNVTFRCDPISEHNRLYWYRQTLGQGPEFLTYFQNEAQLEKSRLLSDRFSAERPKGSFSTLEIQRTEQGDSAMYLCASTSGNTGELFFGEGSRLTVL.

V and J are TRBV18 and TRBJ2-2; D may be TRBD1 (5 bases). This CDR3 has 14 residues. The germline V and J ends were trimmed by 4 bases and 6 bases, with 12 bases remaining between them. CDR1 and CDR2 from the germline V gene are KGHSH and LQKENI. In DNA form, the CDR3 reads TGTGCCAGCTCACTATCAGGGTACTCCGGGGAGCTGTTTTTT. It codes for CASSLSGYSGELFF.

This clone came up once. The chain employs TRBV7-2 and TRBJ1-1; the D gene is possibly TRBD1 (5 bases). This CDR3 contains 14 residues. The V gene's germline CDR1 is SGHTA and CDR2 FQGNSA. The ends were cut back, 7 bases at V and 1 base at J, with 13 bases in the middle. The CDR3 coding sequence is TGTGCCAGCACCCACAGGACAAGGAACACTGAAGCTTTCTTT. Protein: CASTHRTRNTEAFF.

The chain recombines TRBV5-1 with TRBJ2-7, with TRBD1 identical over 8 bases. CDR3 length: 15 residues. Germline lookup yields CDR1 SGHRS and CDR2 YFSETQ. J gave up 4 bases and V 4 bases, and 10 bases lay outside the gene matches. The DNA of the CDR3 is TGCGCCAGCAGCGGAGGACAGGGTGAAGGATACGAGCAGTACTTC. Residues: CASSGGQGEGYEQYF.

CDR3 in DNA: TGTGCCAGCAGCCCTGGACAGCTCTACGAGCAGTACTTC. Protein: CASSPGQLYEQYF. V is TRBV7-2 and J is TRBJ2-7; tentative D call: TRBD1 (6 bases). The germline V gene has CDR1 SGHTA and CDR2 FQGNSA. V lost 5 bases to trimming and J lost 3 bases, with 11 bases between them. The CDR3 length is 13 residues.

The chain carries TRBV6-5 and TRBJ2-7, with D perhaps TRBD1 (6 bases). Per germline, CDR1 MNHEY and CDR2 SVGAGI. V lost 5 bases to trimming and J lost 2 bases, with 10 bases between them. The CDR3 has 13 amino acids. The CDR3 nucleotides are TGTGCCAGCAGTCCTGAGGGGGCCTACGAGCAGTACTTC. Its protein is CASSPEGAYEQYF.

The J gene is TRBJ2-2, the V gene TRBV11-2, with 8 nucleotides matching TRBD2. The CDR3 is made up of 17 amino acids. Germline CDR1 reads SGHAT; CDR2 reads FQNNGV. Unmatched junction bases numbered 6, after V lost 3 bases and J lost 0 bases. DNA of the CDR3: TGTGCCAGCAGCTTGACCCCGGGACTAGCGAACACCGGGGAGCTGTTTTTT. As protein: CASSLTPGLANTGELFF.